This is a list of T cell receptor beta chains from one sample in a study of radiotherapy plus CTLA-4 blockade in lung cancer. Profiled with immunoSEQ multiplex PCR; TCRdb holds only in-frame clones, not every one. The repertoire holds under 95,000 clones, with about 80% as singletons. Sequenced material: peripheral blood, taken from a patient treated with radiotherapy plus ipilimumab. The receptors come from a human donor with non-small cell lung cancer who had stable disease on radiotherapy plus ipilimumab. The CDR3 runs from the conserved cysteine through the conserved F or W. The D gene is left open where the match is weak. The listing skips clone size in some rows; elsewhere it reads once, few, many or a size class.

>TRBV21-1|TRBJ1-1|NA|NA
TGTGCCAGCATACGGGACAGTTTTAAGAACACTGAAGCTTTCTTT
CASIRDSFKNTEAFF
>TRBV28|TRBJ2-2|NA|NA
TGTGCCAGCAGTTTATTCAGGGTTATTAGCGGGGAGCTGTTTTTT
CASSLFRVISGELFF
>TRBV11-2|TRBJ1-2|NA|NA
TGTGCCAGCAGCTCCGCCGGGTCCCTCTATGGCTACACCTTC
CASSSAGSLYGYTF
>TRBV7-9|TRBJ1-5|NA|TRBD1
TGTGCCAGCAGCGGGGACAGGGAACGGTCCCTAGGCAATCAGCCCCAGCATTTT
CASSGDRERSLGNQPQHF
>TRBV28|TRBJ1-5|NA|NA
TGTGCCAGCAGTTTCCCGGGAGGTCAGCCCCAGCATTTT
CASSFPGGQPQHF
>TRBV5-4|TRBJ2-5|NA|TRBD2
TGTGCCAGCAGCTTGAAGCGGGGGGAGGAGACCCAGTACTTC
CASSLKRGEETQYF
>TRBV5-1|TRBJ1-4|once|TRBD1
TGCGCCAGCAGCAAAGGGACAGAGGGAGAAAAACTGTTTTTT
CASSKGTEGEKLFF
>TRBV6-6|TRBJ1-3|few|NA
TGTGCCAGCAGTTACGACTTCTCTGGAAACACCATATATTTT
CASSYDFSGNTIYF
>TRBV5-1|TRBJ1-1|NA|NA
TGCGCCAGCAGCTTGGGAGGGGGGACTGAAGCTTTCTTT
CASSLGGGTEAFF
>TRBV11-1|TRBJ1-1|NA|NA
TGTGCCAGCAGCCCCAGGGAGGGCAGGGTGAACACTGAAGCTTTCTTT
CASSPREGRVNTEAFF
>TRBV7-2|TRBJ2-7|NA|NA
TGTGCCAGCAGCCCACGGGACTTCTACGAGCAGTACTTC
CASSPRDFYEQYF
>TRBV5-4|TRBJ2-3|NA|NA
TGTGCCAGCAGCTCCCGGACAGAAAGCACAGATACGCAGTATTTT
CASSSRTESTDTQYF
>TRBV6-5|TRBJ2-7|NA|TRBD1
TGTGCCAGCAGTTACATTTTGGGACAGTCCTACGAGCAGTACTTC
CASSYILGQSYEQYF
>TRBV5-1|TRBJ2-3|NA|TRBD2
TGCGCCAGCAGCTTGGGTAATAGCGGGGTCACAGATACGCAGTATTTT
CASSLGNSGVTDTQYF
>TRBV5-6|TRBJ2-4|NA|NA
TGTGCCAGCAGCGCAGGGGGAGGCATTCAGTACTTC
CASSAGGGIQYF
>TRBV30|TRBJ1-6|NA|TRBD1
TGTGCCTGGAGTCGAGACGGACAGGGGTCTTCACCCCTCCACTTT
CAWSRDGQGSSPLHF
>TRBV15|TRBJ1-5|NA|TRBD1
TGTGCCACCAGCAGAGGTGGACAGGGCAATCAGCCCCAGCATTTT
CATSRGGQGNQPQHF
>TRBV28|TRBJ2-7|once|NA
TGTGCCAGCACCCCAGCCGGGGCAGGGGCCTACGAGCAGTACTTC
CASTPAGAGAYEQYF
>TRBV7-3|TRBJ2-1|NA|NA
TGTGCCAGCAGCTTAAGGGCGGGGGAGCAGTTCTTC
CASSLRAGEQFF
>TRBV15|TRBJ1-5|NA|NA
TGTGCCACCAGCAGTGAGGTTACTAGCAATCAGCCCCAGCATTTT
CATSSEVTSNQPQHF
>TRBV28|TRBJ1-4|NA|NA
TGTGCCAGCACCCCAAATGAAAAACTGTTTTTT
CASTPNEKLFF
>TRBV7-3|TRBJ2-2|NA|TRBD1
TGTGCCAGCAGCTCCGACAGGGGTACCGGGGAGCTGTTTTTT
CASSSDRGTGELFF
>TRBV4-2|TRBJ2-1|NA|TRBD2
TGTGCCAGCAGCCAAGTTGGGACTAATACGAGGCCCCTTTTCTTC
CASSQVGTNTRPLFF
>TRBV29-1|TRBJ2-5|NA|NA
TGCCGCGTGGGGGGCGGGCAGGGAGGGACCCAGTACTTC
CRVGGGQGGTQYF
>TRBV5-5|TRBJ1-6|NA|TRBD1
TGTGCCAGCAGCTTGGAACAGGGGCCTAATTCACCCCTCCACTTT
CASSLEQGPNSPLHF
>TRBV5-8|TRBJ1-5|NA|NA
TGTGCCAGCAGCTTGCCAGATTATAGCAATCAGCCCCAGCATTTT
CASSLPDYSNQPQHF
>TRBV7-8|TRBJ2-7|NA|TRBD1
TGTGCCAGCAGCCGCAACAGGGGCTTGGGGGAGCAGTACTTC
CASSRNRGLGEQYF
>TRBV5-1|TRBJ2-7|once|TRBD1
TGCGCCAGCAGGGAGGGACAGGGCTACGAGCAGTACTTC
CASREGQGYEQYF
>TRBV12-1|TRBJ1-6|NA|NA
TGTGCCAGCAGGCGGGACAGCCTGAGCTCCTATAATTCACCCCTCCACTTT
CASRRDSLSSYNSPLHF
>TRBV19|TRBJ2-7|NA|NA
TGTGCCAGTAGTCTCACCGACAGGAGCCGCGAGCAGTACTTC
CASSLTDRSREQYF
>TRBV27|TRBJ2-6|NA|TRBD2
TGTGCCAGCAGGGGGGAGGGGTCTGGGGCCAACGTCCTGACTTTC
CASRGEGSGANVLTF
>TRBV29-1|TRBJ2-5|once|TRBD2
TGCAGCGTCGGGGGGGTGAGGGCCCAAGAGACCCAGTACTTC
CSVGGVRAQETQYF
>TRBV30|TRBJ1-2|NA|NA
TGTGCCTGGAGTGTAGCCCCAGGGCTTCACACCTTC
CAWSVAPGLHTF
>TRBV28|TRBJ1-2|NA|NA
TGTGCCAGCAGTTCCCAGGGATCTGGCTACACCTTC
CASSSQGSGYTF
>TRBV9|TRBJ1-6|medium-sized|NA
TGTGCCAGCAGCGTAGAGGTGTGGACGGATAATAATTCACCCCTCCACTTT
CASSVEVWTDNNSPLHF
>TRBV19|TRBJ1-1|NA|NA
TGTGCCAGTAGTAGGACAGTGAACACTGAAGCTTTCTTT
CASSRTVNTEAFF
>TRBV6-5|TRBJ1-1|NA|NA
TGTGCCAGCAGGGAGGGGGGAGGCACTGAAGCTTTCTTT
CASREGGGTEAFF
>TRBV9|TRBJ1-1|NA|TRBD1
TGTGCCAGCAGCGTAGGACAGGGCACTGAAGCTTTCTTT
CASSVGQGTEAFF
>TRBV6-5|TRBJ1-4|once|NA
TGTGCCAGCAGTCTCTCGCCAGGGGCTAATGAAAAACTGTTTTTT
CASSLSPGANEKLFF
>TRBV4-1|TRBJ2-5|NA|TRBD2
TGCGCCAGCAGCCTACTTCTGGGACTAGCGGGAGGGGAGACCCAGTACTTC
CASSLLLGLAGGETQYF
>TRBV29-1|TRBJ2-5|NA|NA
TGCAGCGTTTTCGGACACCAAAGGGAAGAGACCCAGTACTTC
CSVFGHQREETQYF
>TRBV9|TRBJ2-2|NA|TRBD2
TGTGCCAGCAGCGCCCGGACTAGCGGGGGGCTCTCGAACACCGGGGAGCTGTTTTTT
CASSARTSGGLSNTGELFF
>TRBV5-4|TRBJ2-1|NA|TRBD2
TGTGCCAGCAGTTCGACTAGCGGGGTCTCCTACAATGAGCAGTTCTTC
CASSSTSGVSYNEQFF
>TRBV28|TRBJ2-7|few|NA
TGTGCCAGCGGACCTATCTACGAGCAGTACTTC
CASGPIYEQYF
>TRBV30|TRBJ2-5|once|TRBD2
TGTGCCTGGAGTGTACTTAAAGCGGGATATCGAAAGACCCAGTACTTC
CAWSVLKAGYRKTQYF
>TRBV25-1|TRBJ2-5|NA|TRBD1
TGTGCCAGTATGATTCGGGGACAGCCCCAAGAGACCCAGTACTTC
CASMIRGQPQETQYF
>TRBV11-2|TRBJ2-1|NA|TRBD2
TGTGCCAGCAGCTCGGGACTAGAGAAGGGAAATGAGCAGTTCTTC
CASSSGLEKGNEQFF
>TRBV28|TRBJ1-5|NA|NA
TGTGCCAGCAGTTTTGATGTACAGCCCCAGCATTTT
CASSFDVQPQHF
>TRBV4-1|TRBJ2-3|NA|NA
TGCGCCAGCAGCCAAGATTTTACTTCCAGCACAGATACGCAGTATTTT
CASSQDFTSSTDTQYF
>TRBV10-3|TRBJ1-6|few|TRBD1
TGTGCCATCAGGACCGGGACAGGGGGTGAGTCACCCCTCCACTTT
CAIRTGTGGESPLHF
>TRBV5-1|TRBJ2-2|once|NA
TGCGCCAGCAGCCAGAACACTGGGGAGCTGTTTTTT
CASSQNTGELFF
>TRBV6-1|TRBJ1-2|once|TRBD1
TGTGCCAGCAGTGACGGGACAGGGGTTGGCTACACCTTC
CASSDGTGVGYTF